The 27 T cell receptor beta chains reported below all come from one sample, sequenced in a study of T cell responses to AZD1222 COVID-19 vaccine (dated by TCRdb to the early 2020s). The library was built by means of the immunoSEQ multiplex PCR assay. TCRdb limited this immuneACCESS table to in-frame rearrangements with V and J called. A share of clones is missing; checked studies link under half to unresolved V genes, and the rest is unexplained. Across this sample there are 54,000 or so clones, with about 80% seen only once. The ten largest make up approximately 5.2% of the sample. The label giving this sample's time point can be read as: about 28 days (+/-7) after the second vaccine dose. Sample: peripheral blood, taken 28 days after the second AZD1222 dose. The origin of the receptors is an adult who received the AZD1222 COVID-19 vaccine.

This chain connects TRBV29-1 to TRBJ1-2, with D possibly TRBD1 on 5 matching bases. The germline CDR1 and CDR2 sequences are SQVTM and ANQGSEA. Trimming left V 1 base short and J 6 bases short, with 15 bases between. This CDR3 has 14 amino acids. The CDR3, as DNA: TGCAGCGTTGAAGCCGGGACGCAGATCCATGGCTACACCTTC. This translates into CSVEAGTQIHGYTF.

V gene TRBV19 combines with J gene TRBJ2-6; D is uncertain. The CDR3 sequence is 17 residues long. V lost 2 bases, J lost 0 bases, and 11 bases lay in between. Germline assignment: CDR1 LNHDA and CDR2 SQIVND (reference sequence). CDR3: CASSIQVRSSGANVLTF. The CDR3, as DNA: TGTGCCAGTAGTATACAAGTCAGGAGCTCTGGGGCCAACGTCCTGACTTTC.

V is TRBV6-1 and J is TRBJ2-7, with 8 bases identical to TRBD1. The CDR3 is 13 amino acids. Germline V gene lookup returns CDR1 MNHNS and CDR2 SASEGT. With 2 bases clipped from V and 7 bases from J, the junction kept 4 bases outside the gene matches. The DNA for the CDR3 is TGTGCCAGCAGTGAACAGGGGGCGGGTGAGCAGTACTTC. Translation: CASSEQGAGEQYF.

The rearrangement joins TRBV5-6 to TRBJ2-2; D is unclear. This CDR3 is 12 amino acids long. Trimming left V 2 bases short and J 7 bases short, with 6 bases between. Germline V gene sequence: CDR1 SGHDT, CDR2 YYEEEE. The CDR3 DNA follows: TGTGCCAGCAGCTTCCCCGTCGGGGAGCTGTTTTTT. This codes for CASSFPVGELFF.

The CDR3 sequence: CASTPSHWGDYYGYTF. In DNA form, the CDR3 reads TGTGCCAGTACTCCGAGCCACTGGGGGGATTACTATGGCTACACCTTC. The genes are TRBV19 and TRBJ1-2; D might be TRBD1 (5 bases). Germline CDR1 LNHDA, CDR2 SQIVND (reference sequence). Trimming took 7 bases from V and 3 from J, leaving 21 bases between them. This CDR3 is built from 16 residues.

This rearrangement joins TRBV28 to TRBJ1-1; D is uncertain. V lost 0 bases and J lost 1, with 3 bases in between. This CDR3 has 13 amino acids. Germline-derived CDR1 and CDR2 are MDHEN and SYDVKM. The CDR3 DNA reads as TGTGCCAGCAGTTTATGGCAGAACACTGAAGCTTTCTTT. This encodes CASSLWQNTEAFF.

The genes are TRBV28 and TRBJ1-4; no definite D call. V was pared by 5 bases and J by 8 bases, with 15 bases between. The V gene's germline CDR1 is MDHEN and CDR2 SYDVKM. This CDR3 is built from 14 residues. In nucleotides, the CDR3 is TGTGCCAGCAGTCGAGCCTCTCAACCGGAAAAACTGTTTTTT. Its protein product is CASSRASQPEKLFF.

This chain joins TRBV19 and TRBJ2-6; 12 nucleotides align to TRBD2. The ends lost 5 bases at V and 4 bases at J; junction bases unmatched: 15. Per the germline V gene, CDR1 is LNHDA and CDR2 is SQIVND (reference sequence). The CDR3 is 20 amino acids. The CDR3 DNA sequence: TGTGCCAGTAGTGCCCGACCCCTGACTAGCGGGAGTGGAGGGGCCAACGTCCTGACTTTC. Its translation is CASSARPLTSGSGGANVLTF.

The chain uses TRBV30 and TRBJ2-7; tentatively, D is TRBD2 (6 bases). The V and J ends lost 6 bases and 2 bases respectively, with 38 bases between them. CDR1 is GTSNPN, CDR2 SVGIG, per germline (reference sequence). The CDR3 is 21 amino acids. The CDR3 coding sequence is TGTGCCTGCGGAGGAGGGCAGGCCCCAAGCTCCTCCTGGCGGGGCGCCTACGAGCAGTACTTC. Residues: CACGGGQAPSSSWRGAYEQYF.

The CDR3 DNA is TGTGCCAGCAGTCCCGGGACAGGGTTATATGGCTACACCTTC. Translated, it gives CASSPGTGLYGYTF. The rearrangement uses TRBV6-4 and TRBJ1-2, with 9 bases aligning to TRBD1. The CDR3 totals 14 residues. The ends lost 5 bases at V and 5 bases at J; junction bases unmatched: 6. Germline CDR1 is MRHNA and CDR2 is SNTAGT.

The chain employs TRBV19 and TRBJ2-1; TRBD1 aligns across 10 bases. This CDR3 is built from 14 residues. CDR1 and CDR2 from the germline V gene are LNHDA and SQIVND (reference sequence). The trim removed 6 bases at V and 9 bases at J, leaving 8 bases unmatched. CDR3 bases: TGTGCCAGTAGATTGGGACAGGGGAGGTTTGAGCAGTTCTTC. Its protein product is CASRLGQGRFEQFF.

The J gene is TRBJ1-4, the V gene TRBV19; D is ambiguous. CDR1 LNHDA and CDR2 SQIVND come from the germline V gene (reference sequence). V lost 3 bases and J lost 0, with 14 bases in between. The CDR3 is 17 residues long. The CDR3 spells CASSMEFSFATNEKLFF. DNA of the CDR3: TGTGCCAGTAGTATGGAGTTCTCGTTTGCAACTAATGAAAAACTGTTTTTT.

The chain joins TRBV6-5 to TRBJ2-2; D is undetermined. V dropped 9 bases and J dropped 3 bases, with 8 bases sitting between them. Germline-derived CDR1 and CDR2 are MNHEY and SVGAGI. This CDR3 contains 12 residues. The CDR3 DNA follows: TGTGCCAGTCATAGGGACACCGGGGAGCTGTTTTTT. Translating it yields CASHRDTGELFF.

V and J are TRBV19 and TRBJ1-1; 7 bases align to TRBD1. The germline V gene has CDR1 LNHDA and CDR2 SQIVND (reference sequence). This CDR3 spans 17 amino acids. Trimming cost V 6 bases and J 4 bases; bases outside gene matches: 17. CDR3 region: CASSNFLLTGTGTEAFF. DNA for the CDR3: TGTGCCAGTAGCAACTTCCTCCTGACAGGGACGGGCACTGAAGCTTTCTTT.

This chain joins TRBV27 and TRBJ1-2; possibly TRBD1 for D (6 bases). CDR1 and CDR2 (germline): MNHEY, SMNVEV (reference sequence). This CDR3 is built from 15 residues. V was pared by 6 bases and J by 5 bases, with 19 bases between. DNA of the CDR3: TGTGCCAGCAGCCTTTCCGGGACCCAGGGGTATGGCTACACCTTC. Protein: CASSLSGTQGYGYTF.

The chain links TRBV11-2 to TRBJ2-2; D uncertain. Germline V gives CDR1 SGHAT, CDR2 FQNNGV. The CDR3 runs to 15 residues. V lost 4 bases, J lost 3 bases, and 12 bases lay in between. The CDR3 bases are TGTGCCAGCAGCTCGCGGCGCCACCACACCGGGGAGCTGTTTTTT. Translation gives CASSSRRHHTGELFF. The whole variable domain, remainder taken from reference TRBV11-2 and TRBJ2-2, is EAGVAQSPRYKIIEKRQSVAFWCNPISGHATLYWYQQILGQGPKLLIQFQNNGVVDDSQLPKDRFSAERLKGVDSTLKIQPAKLEDSAVYLCASSSRRHHTGELFFGEGSRLTVL.

The V call is TRBV7-9, the J call TRBJ1-1, with 9 bases that match TRBD1. Germline V gene lookup returns CDR1 SEHNR and CDR2 FQNEAQ (reference sequence). Trimming cost V 5 bases and J 0 bases; bases outside gene matches: 10. The CDR3 loop spans 17 amino acids. CDR3 nucleotides: TGTGCCAGCAGCGGGGGGACAGGGAACTACATGAACACTGAAGCTTTCTTT. Amino acid sequence: CASSGGTGNYMNTEAFF.

At least ten counts were recorded for this clone. This chain uses TRBV19 with TRBJ2-7; 8 positions match TRBD1. The CDR3 spans 15 residues. Trimming at V came to 4 bases and at J to 0 bases, leaving 5 bases not matched to a gene. Germline CDR1 reads LNHDA; CDR2 reads SQIVND (reference sequence). The DNA of the CDR3 is TGTGCCAGTAGTAAGAGTGGGACAGGCTCCTACGAGCAGTACTTC. Translated, it gives CASSKSGTGSYEQYF.

V usage is TRBV18 and J usage is TRBJ2-2; D possibly corresponds to TRBD2 (6 bases). There are 15 residues in the CDR3. Germline V gene data show CDR1 as KGHSH and CDR2 as LQKENI. Trimming removed 8 bases at V and 1 base at J, with 14 bases between. CDR3 sequence reads: CASGKEGRNTGELFF. In DNA, the CDR3 is TGTGCCAGCGGGAAGGAGGGAAGGAACACCGGGGAGCTGTTTTTT.

This clone was observed once. CDR3 residues: CASSYSGQRFYNEQFF. The CDR3 nucleotides are TGTGCCAGCAGTTACTCAGGACAGCGATTTTACAATGAGCAGTTCTTC. The V and J genes are TRBV6-5 and TRBJ2-1; tentatively, D is TRBD1 (6 bases). The V gene's germline CDR1 is MNHEY and CDR2 SVGAGI. The V gene lost 0 bases and the J gene lost 4 bases, with 13 bases spanning the gap. The CDR3 length is 16 residues.

This chain uses TRBV6-2 or TRBV6-3 with TRBJ2-5; tentatively, D is TRBD2 (6 bases). V lost 6 bases and J 2 bases, leaving 13 bases between the germline ends. This CDR3 contains 14 residues. Germline loops: CDR1 MNHEY, CDR2 SVGEGT. This CDR3 reads CASSQTSRQETQYF. Here the CDR3 DNA reads TGTGCCAGCAGCCAAACTAGCAGACAAGAGACCCAGTACTTC.

The rearrangement joins TRBV7-9 to TRBJ2-1; D is possibly TRBD1 (5 bases). The CDR3 consists of 14 residues. V was trimmed by 6 bases and J by 7 bases, leaving 16 bases between them. Germline loops: CDR1 SEHNR, CDR2 FQNEAQ (reference sequence). The CDR3 bases are TGTGCCAGCAGTACAGGACCCCGGGCTAATGAGCAGTTCTTC. Amino acids: CASSTGPRANEQFF.

This chain uses TRBV6-1 with TRBJ2-4, with unresolved D. V shed 5 bases and J shed 4 bases, with 12 bases lying between them. The CDR3 runs to 14 residues. Germline values: CDR1 MNHNS, CDR2 SASEGT. The CDR3 sequence: CASSYEGNKNIQYF. CDR3 nucleotides: TGTGCCAGCAGTTATGAAGGGAATAAAAACATTCAGTACTTC.

V and J are TRBV5-6 and TRBJ2-7, with 9 nucleotides matching TRBD2. The CDR3 covers 14 residues. The J segment lost 9 bases and the V segment lost 4 bases, leaving 11 bases of the junction unmatched. CDR1 SGHDT and CDR2 YYEEEE come from the germline V gene. The CDR3 region is CASSPGTSRLWQYV. In DNA, the CDR3 is TGTGCCAGCAGCCCCGGGACTAGCAGACTATGGCAGTACGTC.

This sequence joins TRBV18 and TRBJ2-3; 10 nucleotides agree with TRBD2. This CDR3 is built from 14 residues. The germline V gene has CDR1 KGHSH and CDR2 LQKENI. The J segment lost 6 bases and the V segment lost 6 bases, leaving 6 bases of the junction unmatched. The chain's CDR3 is CASSLAGVGDTQYF. In DNA form, the CDR3 reads TGTGCCAGCTCCCTAGCGGGAGTAGGGGATACGCAGTATTTT.

The rearrangement uses TRBV3-1 (or the pseudogene TRBV3-2) and TRBJ2-2, with 13 bases identical to TRBD2. The CDR3 covers 15 residues. The V gene's germline CDR1 is LGHDT and CDR2 YNNKEL (reference sequence). V lost 6 bases to trimming and J lost 7 bases; unmatched junction nucleotides: 5. The chain's CDR3 is CASRLAGGPGGELFF. For the CDR3, the DNA is TGTGCCAGCAGACTAGCGGGGGGGCCGGGCGGGGAGCTGTTTTTT.

The chain uses TRBV6-5 and TRBJ1-6; 12 bases fit TRBD1. The CDR3 covers 16 residues. Per the germline V gene, CDR1 is MNHEY and CDR2 is SVGAGI. J gave up 9 bases and V 4 bases, and 7 bases lay outside the gene matches. The CDR3 spells CASSSRDRGPSSPLHF. The CDR3 nucleotides read TGTGCCAGCAGTTCCCGGGACAGGGGGCCCAGTTCACCCCTCCACTTT.